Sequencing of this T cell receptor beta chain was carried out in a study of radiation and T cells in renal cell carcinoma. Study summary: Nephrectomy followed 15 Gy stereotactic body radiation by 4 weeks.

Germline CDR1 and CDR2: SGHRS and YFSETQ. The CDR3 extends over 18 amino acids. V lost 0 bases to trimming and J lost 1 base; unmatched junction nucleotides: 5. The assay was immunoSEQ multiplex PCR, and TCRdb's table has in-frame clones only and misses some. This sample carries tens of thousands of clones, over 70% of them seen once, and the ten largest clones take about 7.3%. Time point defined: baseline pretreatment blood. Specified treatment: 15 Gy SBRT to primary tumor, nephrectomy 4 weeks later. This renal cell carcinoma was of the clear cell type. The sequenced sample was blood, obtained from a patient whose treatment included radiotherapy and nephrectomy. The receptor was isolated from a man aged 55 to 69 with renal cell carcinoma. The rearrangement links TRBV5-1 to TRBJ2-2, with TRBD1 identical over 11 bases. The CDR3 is CASSLARDRGLNTGELFF. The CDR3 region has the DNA TGCGCCAGCAGCTTGGCCAGGGACAGGGGGTTGAACACCGGGGAGCTGTTTTTT.